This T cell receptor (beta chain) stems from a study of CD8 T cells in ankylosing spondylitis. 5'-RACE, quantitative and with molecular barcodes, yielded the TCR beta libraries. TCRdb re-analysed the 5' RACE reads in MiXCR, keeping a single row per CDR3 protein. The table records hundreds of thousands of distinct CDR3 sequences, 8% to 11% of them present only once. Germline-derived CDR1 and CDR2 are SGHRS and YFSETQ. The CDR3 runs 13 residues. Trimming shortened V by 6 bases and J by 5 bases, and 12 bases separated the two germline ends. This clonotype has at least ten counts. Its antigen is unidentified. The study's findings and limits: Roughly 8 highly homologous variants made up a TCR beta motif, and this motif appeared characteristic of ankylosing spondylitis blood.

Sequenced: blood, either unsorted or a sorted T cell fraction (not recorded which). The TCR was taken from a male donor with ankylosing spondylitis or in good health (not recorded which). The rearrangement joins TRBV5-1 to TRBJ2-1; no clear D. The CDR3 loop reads CASTLDQNNEQFF. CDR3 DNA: TGCGCCAGCACCCTGGACCAGAACAATGAGCAGTTCTTC.